Below are 25 T cell receptor beta chains sequenced from a single sample in a study of cytotoxic CD8 clonotypes in ibrutinib-treated CLL. The data were produced by immunoSEQ multiplex PCR, yet TCRdb's version contains in-frame clones alone and is incomplete. The table includes some 150,000 clones, about 70% detected once. The sample was PBMCs, taken after 24 months of ibrutinib treatment. The receptors stem from a human donor with chronic lymphocytic leukemia.

The chain links TRBV28 to TRBJ1-6; TRBD1 matches at 7 bases. The CDR3 spans 15 residues. V was pared by 3 bases and J by 7 bases, with 6 bases of the junction left unmatched. The germline gives CDR1 MDHEN, CDR2 SYDVKM. The CDR3 DNA follows: TGTGCCAGCAGTTTCGGGGACAGCGGGAATTCACCCCTCCACTTT. This sequence encodes CASSFGDSGNSPLHF.

There are a few counts of this clone. This chain connects TRBV6-5 to TRBJ1-2; maybe TRBD1 (6 bases). V lost 11 bases and J 7 bases, leaving 20 bases between the germline ends. The CDR3 consists of 13 residues. Germline CDR1 reads MNHEY; CDR2 reads SVGAGI. The CDR3 here is CAVTPPDRTGYTF. The CDR3 DNA reads TGTGCCGTTACCCCCCCCGACAGGACTGGCTACACCTTC.

This clone was counted only a few times. The gene calls are TRBV19 and TRBJ2-3, with D maybe TRBD1 (5 bases). CDR3 size: 14 residues. V lost 4 bases and J 1 base, leaving 9 bases between the germline ends. CDR1 and CDR2 from the germline V gene are LNHDA and SQIVND (reference sequence). The CDR3 is CASSTQGGTDTQYF. Written as DNA, the CDR3 is TGTGCCAGTAGTACCCAGGGCGGCACAGATACGCAGTATTTT.

The rearrangement joins TRBV4-3 to TRBJ1-1; no firm D call. The CDR3 is made up of 15 amino acids. Trimming took off 1 base at V and 4 bases at J, with 13 bases between the two ends. The germline CDR1 and CDR2 sequences are LGHNA and YSLEER. CDR3 region: CASSQGTAWATEAFF. The CDR3 DNA reads TGCGCCAGCAGCCAAGGGACGGCCTGGGCCACTGAAGCTTTCTTT.

The V gene is TRBV5-5, the J gene TRBJ2-7; no reliable D call. This CDR3 comprises 14 residues. Trimming removed 4 bases at V and 4 bases at J, with 15 bases between. Looked up from germline, CDR1 is SGHKS and CDR2 is YYEKEE (reference sequence). CDR3 nucleotide sequence: TGTGCCAGCAGCCCGAGAGCCGAGCCATACGAGCAGTACTTC. Encoded protein: CASSPRAEPYEQYF.

The chain is built from TRBV7-7 and TRBJ2-3; 9 bases are shared with TRBD2. This CDR3 comprises 17 residues. Germline CDR1 and CDR2: SSHAT and FNYEAQ (reference sequence). V was pared by 1 base and J by 4 bases, with 9 bases of the junction left unmatched. The CDR3 is CASSLGVAGVEADTQYF. The CDR3 DNA reads TGTGCCAGCAGCTTAGGGGTAGCGGGAGTAGAAGCAGATACGCAGTATTTT. Full variable domain (outside the CDR3, taken from reference TRBV7-7 and TRBJ2-3): GAGVSQSPRYKVTKRGQDVTLRCDPISSHATLYWYQQALGQGPEFLTYFNYEAQPDKSGLPSDRFSAERPEGSISTLTIQRTEQRDSAMYRCASSLGVAGVEADTQYFGPGTRLTVL.

This clone came up a few times. The rearrangement joins TRBV6-5 to TRBJ2-2, with unresolved D. Per the germline V gene, CDR1 is MNHEY and CDR2 is SVGAGI. The CDR3 totals 16 residues. The V and J ends lost 2 bases and 5 bases respectively, with 15 bases between them. CDR3 sequence reads: CASSYRVADPTGELFF. Written as DNA, the CDR3 is TGTGCCAGCAGTTACCGGGTGGCCGACCCTACCGGGGAGCTGTTTTTT.

This chain joins TRBV29-1 and TRBJ1-1, with D perhaps TRBD1 (5 bases). The V end lost 1 base, the J end lost 1 base, and 13 bases lay between the germline ends. Germline-derived CDR1 and CDR2 are SQVTM and ANQGSEA. The length of the CDR3 is 15 residues. Written as DNA, the CDR3 is TGCAGCGTTGAAGTTGGGGACGGGGGGAACACTGAAGCTTTCTTT. Its protein is CSVEVGDGGNTEAFF.

J is TRBJ2-7 and V is TRBV19, with 11 bases fitting TRBD1. CDR1 LNHDA and CDR2 SQIVND come from the germline V gene (reference sequence). Trimming cost V 4 bases and J 6 bases; bases outside gene matches: 8. The CDR3 consists of 15 residues. The CDR3 reads CASSKDRGRRGEQYF. CDR3 DNA: TGTGCCAGTAGTAAGGACAGGGGGCGGCGGGGCGAGCAGTACTTC.

The chain employs TRBV7-2 and TRBJ1-2, with TRBD1 identical over 7 bases. Trimming took 5 bases from V and 8 from J; bases not matched to a gene: 8. The CDR3 loop spans 13 amino acids. The germline CDR1 and CDR2 sequences are SGHTA and FQGNSA. As DNA, the CDR3 is TGTGCCAGCAGCCCGACAGGGATTTGGGGCTACACCTTC. The encoded protein is CASSPTGIWGYTF. Full variable domain (remainder filled in from reference TRBV7-2 and TRBJ1-2): GAGVSQSPSNKVTEKGKDVELRCDPISGHTALYWYRQSLGQGLEFLIYFQGNSAPDKSGLPSDRFSAERTGGSVSTLTIQRTQQEDSAVYLCASSPTGIWGYTFGSGTRLTVV.

The V and J genes are TRBV10-3 and TRBJ2-7; 8 positions match TRBD2. The CDR3 extends over 16 amino acids. CDR1 is ENHRY, CDR2 SYGVKD, per germline. Trimming removed 6 bases from V and 8 bases from J; junction bases left unmatched: 18. The CDR3 DNA follows: TGTGCCATCAGGAGAGGGCCGTCGGCGGGACTAGTCCAGCAGTACTTC. It specifies CAIRRGPSAGLVQQYF.

J is TRBJ1-2 and V is TRBV6-6; perhaps TRBD1 as D (6 bases). CDR3 length equals 15 residues. Germline lookup yields CDR1 MNHNY and CDR2 SVGAGI (reference sequence). Trimming stripped 6 bases from V and 8 bases from J, with 22 bases between. CDR3 sequence (DNA): TGTGCCAGCAGCCCGGACAGACTATGGGATGGGGGCTACACCTTC. Encoded protein: CASSPDRLWDGGYTF.

The V gene is TRBV5-6, the J gene TRBJ2-7, with D perhaps matching TRBD1 or TRBD2 (6 bases each). The germline V and J ends were trimmed by 0 bases and 6 bases, with 19 bases remaining between them. This CDR3 has 16 residues. The germline V gene encodes CDR1 SGHDT and CDR2 YYEEEE. The CDR3 DNA sequence: TGTGCCAGCAGCTTGGTTCCAGGGGCATCCGGGGGCGAGCAGTACTTC. Its protein is CASSLVPGASGGEQYF.

This clone was picked up a small number of times. The CDR3 is CASSAATDKGGSGANVLTF. As DNA, the CDR3 is TGTGCCAGTAGTGCCGCCACGGACAAAGGCGGCTCTGGGGCCAACGTCCTGACTTTC. This chain uses TRBV19 with TRBJ2-6; a weak D match, TRBD1 (5 bases). CDR3 length: 19 residues. The V gene lost 5 bases and the J gene lost 0 bases, with 20 bases spanning the gap. Germline CDR1 reads LNHDA; CDR2 reads SQIVND (reference sequence).

The genes are TRBV19 and TRBJ1-6; maybe TRBD1 (6 bases). The CDR3 loop spans 17 amino acids. Germline CDR1 and CDR2: LNHDA and SQIVND (reference sequence). Trimming cost V 5 bases and J 0 bases, with 14 bases left between them. The CDR3 is CASSVGRGSSYNSPLHF. The CDR3 bases are TGTGCCAGTAGTGTTGGCAGGGGAAGCTCCTATAATTCACCCCTCCACTTT.

This clone showed up many times. This sequence joins TRBV9 and TRBJ2-1; 7 bases agree with TRBD2. After removal of 0 bases from V and 8 bases from J, the junction contained 5 bases not matched to a gene. The germline V gene encodes CDR1 SGDLS and CDR2 YYNGEE. The CDR3 length is 14 residues. CDR3 nucleotide sequence: TGTGCCAGCAGCGTAGAACTAGCGAGCGATGAGCAGTTCTTC. This codes for CASSVELASDEQFF.

The V call is TRBV4-3, the J call TRBJ1-1; possible D gene TRBD1, 6 bases. V was cut by 0 bases and J by 7 bases, with 15 bases left in between. The CDR3 extends over 15 amino acids. Germline assignment: CDR1 LGHNA and CDR2 YSLEER. CDR3 loop: CASSQDAGARVEAFF. The CDR3 DNA is TGCGCCAGCAGCCAAGATGCGGGGGCGCGTGTTGAAGCTTTCTTT.

The chain joins TRBV6-6 to TRBJ2-2, with D perhaps matching TRBD2 (6 bases). This CDR3 has 15 residues. Germline V gene sequence: CDR1 MNHNY, CDR2 SVGAGI (reference sequence). The V and J ends lost 6 bases and 3 bases respectively, with 14 bases between them. The CDR3 DNA sequence: TGTGCCAGCAGCCCCGGGGGTGGGGACACCGGGGAGCTGTTTTTT. Translated, it gives CASSPGGGDTGELFF.

V and J are TRBV9 and TRBJ2-2; TRBD2 aligns across 8 bases. J lost 2 bases, V lost 3 bases, and 9 bases had no gene match. Germline V CDR1 and CDR2: SGDLS, YYNGEE. This CDR3 is built from 17 residues. In DNA form, the CDR3 reads TGTGCCAGCAGCGCCGACGGGGCGGGGGGAAACACCGGGGAGCTGTTTTTT. Translation gives CASSADGAGGNTGELFF. The whole variable domain, filled in from reference TRBV9 and TRBJ2-2, reads DSGVTQTPKHLITATGQRVTLRCSPRSGDLSVYWYQQSLDQGLQFLIQYYNGEERAKGNILERFSAQQFPDLHSELNLSSLELGDSALYFCASSADGAGGNTGELFFGEGSRLTVL.

V gene TRBV7-3 combines with J gene TRBJ2-7; possibly TRBD1 for D (5 bases). CDR3 length: 11 residues. CDR1 and CDR2 from the germline V gene are SGHTA and FQGTGA. The CDR3 here is CASSLTFGQRV. The CDR3, as DNA: TGTGCCAGCAGCTTAACGTTTGGACAAAGGGTC.

The CDR3 reads CSAWGGSTDTQYF. DNA of the CDR3: TGCAGCGCGTGGGGGGGGAGCACAGATACGCAGTATTTT. The rearrangement uses TRBV29-1 and TRBJ2-3; TRBD2 matches 7 bases. The V and J ends lost 7 bases and 0 bases, in that order; junction bases with no gene match: 4. CDR1 is SQVTM, CDR2 ANQGSEA, per germline. The CDR3 extends over 13 amino acids.

Comments on this clone: Other DNA sequences in the sample encode the same CDR3. This rearrangement joins TRBV30 to TRBJ1-1; D call uncertain. The germline gives CDR1 GTSNPN, CDR2 SVGIG (reference sequence). The CDR3 spans 13 residues. V was trimmed by 0 bases and J by 1 base, leaving 6 bases between them. CDR3: CAWSVRANTEAFF. In nucleotides, the CDR3 is TGTGCCTGGAGTGTACGGGCGAACACTGAAGCTTTCTTT.

The rearrangement joins TRBV30 to TRBJ2-6, with D maybe TRBD2 (6 bases). Trimming left V 0 bases short and J 2 bases short, with 14 bases between. Germline CDR1 and CDR2: GTSNPN and SVGIG (reference sequence). The CDR3 is 17 amino acids. CDR3 residues: CAWSVRGGDPGANVLTF. CDR3 DNA sequence: TGTGCCTGGAGTGTACGGGGCGGGGACCCTGGGGCCAACGTCCTGACTTTC.

This clone was counted once. The chain uses TRBV25-1 and TRBJ1-4; 8 positions agree with TRBD1. Germline V gene lookup returns CDR1 MGHDK and CDR2 SYGVNS. V gave up 3 bases and J gave up 6 bases; unmatched junction bases: 6. The CDR3 length is 15 residues. The CDR3 region is CASSDEQGDDEKLFF. In DNA, the CDR3 is TGTGCCAGCAGTGATGAACAGGGGGACGATGAAAAACTGTTTTTT.

This chain links TRBV7-9 with TRBJ2-5, with D unclear. Germline V gene data show CDR1 as SEHNR and CDR2 as FQNEAQ (reference sequence). The CDR3 totals 11 residues. V was pared by 5 bases and J by 5 bases, with 6 bases between. CDR3 sequence: CASSPVETQYF. CDR3 bases: TGTGCCAGCAGCCCGGTGGAGACCCAGTACTTC.